This T cell receptor (beta chain) was identified in a study of cytotoxic CD8 clonotypes in ibrutinib-treated CLL. Study-wide context: The group held roughly twelve relapsed/refractory and roughly 15 treatment-naive patients, with under 18 IGHV unmutated.

This CDR3 has 12 residues. V dropped 5 bases and J dropped 4 bases, with 5 bases sitting between them. Germline V gene sequence: CDR1 SGHTA, CDR2 FQGNSA. Findings of the study overall: Public clonotypes (which were uncommon) either contracted or remained stable on treatment.

Cryopreserved PBMCs yielded roughly 2 micrograms of genomic DNA for TCR beta libraries. With regard to this clone: Its target is unknown.

Data came from immunoSEQ multiplex PCR; TCRdb stores just in-frame clones and leaves some out. Of 45,000 to 65,000 clones listed, roughly 85% were seen once; the top ten hold around 20%. This sequence joins TRBV7-2 and TRBJ1-4; D gene unclear. This specimen was PBMCs, taken after 24 months of ibrutinib treatment. The sequence came from a human donor with chronic lymphocytic leukemia. This chain's CDR3 is CASSAYNEKLFF. CDR3 in DNA: TGTGCCAGCAGCGCATATAATGAAAAACTGTTTTTT.